The sequence of this TCR beta chain was determined in a study of CD8 T cells in ankylosing spondylitis. This CDR3 contains 13 residues. The germline gives CDR1 WSHSY, CDR2 SAAADI. V dropped 4 bases and J dropped 7 bases, with 10 bases sitting between them. By quantitative 5'-RACE with molecular barcodes, the TCR beta libraries were made. TCRdb ran MiXCR on the 5' RACE reads and lists one entry per CDR3 protein. Among some 90,000 distinct CDR3 sequences listed, around 26% were seen once. The genes are TRBV10-2 and TRBJ2-2; a possible D gene is TRBD1 (6 bases). Specimen: blood, either unsorted or a sorted T cell fraction (not recorded which). The TCR originated in a male donor with ankylosing spondylitis or in good health (not recorded which). The CDR3 reads CASSGTDIGELFF. The CDR3 region has the DNA TGCGCCAGCAGTGGGACAGATATCGGGGAGCTGTTTTTT.